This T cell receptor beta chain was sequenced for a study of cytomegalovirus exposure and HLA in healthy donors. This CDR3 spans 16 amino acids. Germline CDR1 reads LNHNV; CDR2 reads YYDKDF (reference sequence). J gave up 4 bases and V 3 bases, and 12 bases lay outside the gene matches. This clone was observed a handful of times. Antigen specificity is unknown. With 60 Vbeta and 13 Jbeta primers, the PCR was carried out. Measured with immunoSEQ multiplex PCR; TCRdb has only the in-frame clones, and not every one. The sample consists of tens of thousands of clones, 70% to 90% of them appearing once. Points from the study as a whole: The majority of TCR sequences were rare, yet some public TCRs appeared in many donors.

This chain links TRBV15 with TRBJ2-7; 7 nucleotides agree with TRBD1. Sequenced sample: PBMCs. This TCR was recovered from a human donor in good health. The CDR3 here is CATSSLQGPDPYEQYF. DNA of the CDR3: TGTGCCACCAGCAGCCTACAGGGGCCAGATCCTTACGAGCAGTACTTC.